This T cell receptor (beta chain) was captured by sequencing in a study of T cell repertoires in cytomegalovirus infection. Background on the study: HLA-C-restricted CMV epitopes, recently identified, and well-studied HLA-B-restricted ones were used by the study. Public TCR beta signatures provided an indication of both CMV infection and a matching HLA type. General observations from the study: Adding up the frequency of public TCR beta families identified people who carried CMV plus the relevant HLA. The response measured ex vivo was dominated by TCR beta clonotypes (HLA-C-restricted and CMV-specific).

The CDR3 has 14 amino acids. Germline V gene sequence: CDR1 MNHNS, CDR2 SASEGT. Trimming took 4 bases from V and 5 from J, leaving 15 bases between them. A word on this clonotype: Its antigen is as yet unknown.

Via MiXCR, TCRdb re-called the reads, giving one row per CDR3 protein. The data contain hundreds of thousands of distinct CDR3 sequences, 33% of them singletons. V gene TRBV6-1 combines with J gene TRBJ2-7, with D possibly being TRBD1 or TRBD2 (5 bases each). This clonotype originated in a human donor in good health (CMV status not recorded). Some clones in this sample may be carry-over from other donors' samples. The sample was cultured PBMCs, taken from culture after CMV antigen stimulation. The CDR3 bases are TGTGCCAGCAGTGTAAAGGGGCCGGGGAACGAGCAGTACTTC. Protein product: CASSVKGPGNEQYF.